This TCR beta chain appears in the sequencing data of a study of CD8 T cells in Susac syndrome. Study information: Clinically active disease was present in five or six of the sequenced Susac syndrome patients. Eight or nine of these patients were in remission.

Deletions cut 8 bases from V and 1 base from J, with 12 bases between. The CDR3 has 13 residues. RNA totalling roughly 0.45 to 1 ug underwent reverse transcription with random hexamers. Amplification of TCR beta CDR3 was carried out by immunoSEQ multiplex PCR, which covered 54 Vbeta and 13 Jbeta segments. TCRdb independently ran MiXCR on the immunoSEQ multiplex PCR reads; one entry per CDR3 protein. The sample comprises under 80,000 distinct CDR3 sequences, 85% to 95% of which are singletons, and over 0.5% rests with the top ten. What was sequenced was CD4+ T cells from PBMCs. This clonotype was sampled from a human donor with Susac syndrome. The chain is built from TRBV23-1 and TRBJ2-7; a possible D gene is TRBD2 (6 bases). TRBV23-1 is classed as an ORF, of uncertain function. The CDR3: CASPLGGSYEQYF. The CDR3 DNA follows: TGCGCCAGCCCCCTGGGGGGTTCCTACGAGCAGTACTTC.